The next 5 T cell receptor beta chains were all read from a single sample in a study of T-cell reconstitution after alpha-beta-depleted transplantation in children. This sample's TCRbeta library carried unique molecular identifier barcodes. TCRdb redid the calling of the PCR reads with MiXCR, one entry per CDR3 protein. The data hold around 580,000 distinct CDR3 sequences, with over 25% observed a single time. The specimen was PBMCs, collected before TCRalphabeta/CD19-depleted stem cell transplant. The receptor set was obtained from a boy less than two years old with Wiskott-Aldrich syndrome, due to receive a stem cell transplant.

This chain joins TRBV29-1 and TRBJ2-1, with TRBD1 identical over 9 bases. V lost 3 bases, J lost 0 bases, and 3 bases stayed unmatched. Germline CDR1 is SQVTM and CDR2 is ANQGSEA. The CDR3 length is 15 residues. The CDR3 spells CSVDVTGGSYNEQFF. For the CDR3, the DNA is TGCAGCGTTGACGTGACAGGGGGCTCCTACAATGAGCAGTTCTTC.

This clonotype has just a few counts. This rearrangement joins TRBV5-1 to TRBJ2-3, with D uncertain. V was clipped by 5 bases and J by 0 bases, with 7 bases between them. The germline gives CDR1 SGHRS, CDR2 YFSETQ. The CDR3 covers 13 residues. The CDR3 nucleotides read TGCGCCAGCAGACAGCCTAGCACAGATACGCAGTATTTT. Translating it yields CASRQPSTDTQYF.

This clonotype was detected only a few times. The J gene is TRBJ2-7, the V gene TRBV20-1; TRBD1 might be the D (6 bases). Germline CDR1 and CDR2: DFQATT and SNEGSKA (reference sequence). Between the trimmed V and J ends, which lost 0 bases and 3 bases, there was a span of 15 bases. This CDR3 spans 15 amino acids. The CDR3 loop is CSARDPGGSYYEQYF. CDR3 sequence (DNA): TGCAGTGCTAGAGATCCTGGGGGCTCCTACTACGAGCAGTACTTC.

The sample holds a few counts of this clonotype. The V gene is TRBV4-1, the J gene TRBJ2-7, with 9 bases aligning to TRBD2. Germline V lookup: CDR1 MGHRA, CDR2 YSYEKL. V shed 0 bases and J 6 bases; nucleotides not matched to a gene: 12. CDR3 size: 17 residues. The CDR3 DNA reads as TGCGCCAGCAGCCAAGAGTCGACTAGCGGAGCATTTTTCGAGCAGTACTTC. This gives the protein CASSQESTSGAFFEQYF.

The V gene is TRBV5-1, the J gene TRBJ2-5; TRBD1 is a possible D gene (5 bases). CDR3 length: 16 residues. Trimming left V 0 bases short and J 3 bases short, with 15 bases between. CDR1 is SGHRS, CDR2 YFSETQ, per germline. The CDR3 coding sequence is TGCGCCAGCAGCTTGGAGGTCGGACATCGGAAAGAGACCCAGTACTTC. Its protein is CASSLEVGHRKETQYF.